This note documents a single T cell receptor (beta chain) sequence. This entry belongs to a study of cytomegalovirus exposure and HLA in healthy donors. Study in general: Of 300 to 500 genotyped donors, roughly 81% grouped in the Caucasian-associated ancestry cluster.

There are 14 residues in the CDR3. The ends were cut back, 5 bases at V and 6 bases at J, with 16 bases in the middle. In germline, CDR1 is SGHAT, CDR2 FQNNGV. Primers for the PCR totalled 60 Vbeta and 13 Jbeta. The data were produced by immunoSEQ multiplex PCR, yet TCRdb's version contains in-frame clones alone and is incomplete. This table has 98,000 or so clones, about 74% appearing once. The sequence was collected from a man between 60 and 75 years old in good health and CMV-seropositive. The chain links TRBV11-2 to TRBJ1-1; unclear D gene. What was sequenced was PBMCs. This CDR3 reads CASSVTSQKSEAFF. The CDR3 DNA reads TGTGCCAGCAGCGTAACATCGCAGAAGTCTGAAGCTTTCTTT.